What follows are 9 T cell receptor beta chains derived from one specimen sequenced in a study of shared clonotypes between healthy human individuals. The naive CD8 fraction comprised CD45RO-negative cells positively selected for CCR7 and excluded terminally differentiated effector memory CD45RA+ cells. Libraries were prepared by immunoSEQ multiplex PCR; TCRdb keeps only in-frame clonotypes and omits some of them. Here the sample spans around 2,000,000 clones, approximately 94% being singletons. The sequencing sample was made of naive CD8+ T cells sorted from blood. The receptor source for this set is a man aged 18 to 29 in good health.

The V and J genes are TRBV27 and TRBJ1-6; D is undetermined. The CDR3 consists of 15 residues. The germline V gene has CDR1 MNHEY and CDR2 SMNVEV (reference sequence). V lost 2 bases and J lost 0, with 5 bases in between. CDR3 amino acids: CASSLEYSYNSPLHF. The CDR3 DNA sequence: TGTGCCAGCAGTTTAGAATACTCCTATAATTCACCCCTCCACTTT.

As DNA, the CDR3 is TGCGCCAGCAGCCAAGAAGAGTATAAGAATGAGCAGTTCTTC. It is translated as CASSQEEYKNEQFF. The chain employs TRBV4-3 and TRBJ2-1; D is uncertain. The CDR3 totals 14 residues. The V gene lost 0 bases and the J gene lost 7 bases, with 10 bases spanning the gap. Germline assignment: CDR1 LGHNA and CDR2 YSLEER.

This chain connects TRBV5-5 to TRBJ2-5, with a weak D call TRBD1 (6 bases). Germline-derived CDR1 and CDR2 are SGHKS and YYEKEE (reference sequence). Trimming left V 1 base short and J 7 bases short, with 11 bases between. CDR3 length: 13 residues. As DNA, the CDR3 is TGTGCCAGCAGCTTGTTACAGGGATGGACCCAGTACTTC. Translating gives CASSLLQGWTQYF.

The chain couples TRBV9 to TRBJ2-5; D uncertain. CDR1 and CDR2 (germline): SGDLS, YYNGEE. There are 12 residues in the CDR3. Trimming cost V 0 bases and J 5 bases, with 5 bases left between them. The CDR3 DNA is TGTGCCAGCAGCGTAGATGAGGAGACCCAGTACTTC. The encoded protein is CASSVDEETQYF.

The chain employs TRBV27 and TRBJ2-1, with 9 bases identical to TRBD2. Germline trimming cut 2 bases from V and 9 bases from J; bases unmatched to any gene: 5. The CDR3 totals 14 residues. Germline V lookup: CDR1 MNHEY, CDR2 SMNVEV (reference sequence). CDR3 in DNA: TGTGCCAGCAGTTTAGCGGGGGGGGTTGGTGAGCAGTTCTTC. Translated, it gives CASSLAGGVGEQFF.

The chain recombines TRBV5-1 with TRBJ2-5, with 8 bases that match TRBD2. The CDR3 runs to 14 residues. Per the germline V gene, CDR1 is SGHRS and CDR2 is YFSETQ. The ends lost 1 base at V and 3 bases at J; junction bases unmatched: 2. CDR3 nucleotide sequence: TGCGCCAGCAGCTTGTTCGGGGGGGAAGAGACCCAGTACTTC. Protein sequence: CASSLFGGEETQYF.

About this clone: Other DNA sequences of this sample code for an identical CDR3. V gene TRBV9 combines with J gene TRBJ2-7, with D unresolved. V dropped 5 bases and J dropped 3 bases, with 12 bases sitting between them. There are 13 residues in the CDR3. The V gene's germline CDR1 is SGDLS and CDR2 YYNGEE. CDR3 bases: TGTGCCAGCAGTCCATCCCTGGGCTACGAGCAGTACTTC. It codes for CASSPSLGYEQYF.

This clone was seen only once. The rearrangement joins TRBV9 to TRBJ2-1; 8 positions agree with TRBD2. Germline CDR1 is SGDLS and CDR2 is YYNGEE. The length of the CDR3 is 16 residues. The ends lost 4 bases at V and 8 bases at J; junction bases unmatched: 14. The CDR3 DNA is TGTGCCAGCAGCTACATCCCCCGGACTAGCATTGATGAGCAGTTCTTC. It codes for CASSYIPRTSIDEQFF. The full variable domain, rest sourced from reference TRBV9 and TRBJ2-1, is DSGVTQTPKHLITATGQRVTLRCSPRSGDLSVYWYQQSLDQGLQFLIQYYNGEERAKGNILERFSAQQFPDLHSELNLSSLELGDSALYFCASSYIPRTSIDEQFFGPGTRLTVL.

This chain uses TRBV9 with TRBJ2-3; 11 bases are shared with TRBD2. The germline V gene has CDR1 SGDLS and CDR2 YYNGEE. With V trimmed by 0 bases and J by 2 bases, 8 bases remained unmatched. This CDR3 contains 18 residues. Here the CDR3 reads CASSVELAGDYYTDTQYF. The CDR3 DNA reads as TGTGCCAGCAGCGTAGAACTAGCGGGGGACTATTACACAGATACGCAGTATTTT.